This T cell receptor (beta chain) emerged from a study of CD8+ T cells in alopecia areata. The study's findings and limits: A great number of expanded lesional clones endured in scalp and blood during tofacitinib.

RNA was extracted and reverse transcribed into cDNA as the sequencing template. The table came from immunoSEQ multiplex PCR; TCRdb's copy has only in-frame clones and leaves some out. The sample lists about 270,000 clones; about three fifths were seen once. Germline V gene sequence: CDR1 SNHLY, CDR2 FYNNEI. This CDR3 spans 15 amino acids. V lost 4 bases and J 5 bases, leaving 17 bases between the germline ends. A note on this clone: Antigen: not known.

Described treatment: oral pan-JAK inhibitor, 5-10 mg twice daily. CD4+ and CD8+ T cells were sorted from PBMCs. The sample in question was CD4+ T cells sorted from blood, obtained at week 52, from a patient treated with tofacitinib. The TCR originated in a human donor with alopecia areata. The chain employs TRBV2 and TRBJ1-2; no clear D. CDR3 loop: CASSVGSQGWYGYTF. The CDR3 bases are TGTGCCAGCAGTGTCGGGTCCCAAGGATGGTATGGCTACACCTTC.